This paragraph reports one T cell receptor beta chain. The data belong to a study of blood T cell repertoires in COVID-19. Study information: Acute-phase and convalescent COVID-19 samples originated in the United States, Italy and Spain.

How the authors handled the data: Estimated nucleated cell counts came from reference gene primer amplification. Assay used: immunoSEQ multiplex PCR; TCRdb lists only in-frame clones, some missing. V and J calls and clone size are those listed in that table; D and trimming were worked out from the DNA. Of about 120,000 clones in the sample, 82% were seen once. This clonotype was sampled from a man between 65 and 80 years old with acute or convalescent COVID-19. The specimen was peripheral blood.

The CDR3 region is CASSLVPGQLSGNTIYF. The DNA for the CDR3 is TGCGCCAGCAGCTTGGTCCCCGGACAGCTCTCTGGAAACACCATATATTTT. V is TRBV5-1 and J is TRBJ1-3, with D perhaps TRBD1 (6 bases). Trimming removed 0 bases at V and 0 bases at J, with 13 bases between. The CDR3 loop spans 17 amino acids. CDR1 and CDR2 from the germline V gene are SGHRS and YFSETQ.